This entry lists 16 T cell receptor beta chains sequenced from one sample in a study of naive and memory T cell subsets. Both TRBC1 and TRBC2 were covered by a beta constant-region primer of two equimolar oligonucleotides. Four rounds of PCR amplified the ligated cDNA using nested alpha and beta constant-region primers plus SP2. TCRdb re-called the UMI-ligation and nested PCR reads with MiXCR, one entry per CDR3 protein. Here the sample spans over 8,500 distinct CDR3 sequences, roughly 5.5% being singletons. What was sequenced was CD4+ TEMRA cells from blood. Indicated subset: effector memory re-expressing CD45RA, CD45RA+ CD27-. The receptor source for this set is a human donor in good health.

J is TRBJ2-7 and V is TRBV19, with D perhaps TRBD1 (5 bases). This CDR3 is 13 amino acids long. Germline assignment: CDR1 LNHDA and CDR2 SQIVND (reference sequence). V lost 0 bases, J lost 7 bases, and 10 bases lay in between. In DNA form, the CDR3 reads TGTGCCAGTAGTATAGACAGGGCAGGAGAGCAGTACTTC. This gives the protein CASSIDRAGEQYF.

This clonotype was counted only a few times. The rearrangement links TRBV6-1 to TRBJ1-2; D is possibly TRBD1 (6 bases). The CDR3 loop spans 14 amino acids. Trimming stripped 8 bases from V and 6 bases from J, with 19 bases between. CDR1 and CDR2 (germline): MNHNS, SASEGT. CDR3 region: CASAANINRDGYTF. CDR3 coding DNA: TGTGCCAGCGCGGCCAACATAAACAGGGATGGCTACACCTTC.

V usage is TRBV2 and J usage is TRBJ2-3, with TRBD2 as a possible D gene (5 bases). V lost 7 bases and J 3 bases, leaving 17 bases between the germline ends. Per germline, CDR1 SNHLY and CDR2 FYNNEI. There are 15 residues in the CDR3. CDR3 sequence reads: CASNPRSIATDTQYF. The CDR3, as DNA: TGTGCCAGCAACCCCCGCTCGATAGCGACAGATACGCAGTATTTT. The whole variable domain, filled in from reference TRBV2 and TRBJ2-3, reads EPEVTQTPSHQVTQMGQEVILRCVPISNHLYFYWYRQILGQKVEFLVSFYNNEISEKSEIFDDQFSVERPDGSNFTLKIRSTKLEDSAMYFCASNPRSIATDTQYFGPGTRLTVL.

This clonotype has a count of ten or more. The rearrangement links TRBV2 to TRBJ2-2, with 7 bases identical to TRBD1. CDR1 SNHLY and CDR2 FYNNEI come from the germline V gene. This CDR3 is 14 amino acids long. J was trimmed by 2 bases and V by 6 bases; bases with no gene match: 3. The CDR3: CASRGTANTGELFF. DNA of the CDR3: TGTGCCAGCAGAGGGACAGCTAACACCGGGGAGCTGTTTTTT. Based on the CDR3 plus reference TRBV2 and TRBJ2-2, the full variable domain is EPEVTQTPSHQVTQMGQEVILRCVPISNHLYFYWYRQILGQKVEFLVSFYNNEISEKSEIFDDQFSVERPDGSNFTLKIRSTKLEDSAMYFCASRGTANTGELFFGEGSRLTVL.

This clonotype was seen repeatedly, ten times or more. CDR3 in amino acids: CASGGLAGNSGANVLTF. The CDR3 nucleotides are TGTGCCAGCGGGGGACTAGCGGGGAACTCTGGGGCCAACGTCCTGACTTTC. This chain links TRBV2 with TRBJ2-6, with 13 bases aligning to TRBD2. The ends lost 8 bases at V and 0 bases at J; junction bases unmatched: 4. CDR1 SNHLY and CDR2 FYNNEI come from the germline V gene. The CDR3 sequence is 17 residues long.

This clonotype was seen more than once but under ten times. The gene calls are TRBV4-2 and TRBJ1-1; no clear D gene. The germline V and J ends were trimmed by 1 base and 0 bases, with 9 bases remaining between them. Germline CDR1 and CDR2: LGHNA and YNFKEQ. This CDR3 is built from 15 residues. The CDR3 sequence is CASSQGAGVNTEAFF. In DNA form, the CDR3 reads TGTGCCAGCAGCCAAGGTGCCGGGGTGAACACTGAAGCTTTCTTT.

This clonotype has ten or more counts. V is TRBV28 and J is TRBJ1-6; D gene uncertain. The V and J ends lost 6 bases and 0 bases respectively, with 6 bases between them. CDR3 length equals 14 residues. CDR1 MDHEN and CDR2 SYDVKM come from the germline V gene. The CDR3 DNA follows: TGTGCCAGCAGGCGGAGCTCCTATAATTCACCCCTCCACTTT. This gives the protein CASRRSSYNSPLHF. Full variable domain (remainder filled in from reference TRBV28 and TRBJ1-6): DVKVTQSSRYLVKRTGEKVFLECVQDMDHENMFWYRQDPGLGLRLIYFSYDVKMKEKGDIPEGYSVSREKKERFSLILESASTNQTSMYLCASRRSSYNSPLHFGNGTRLTVT.

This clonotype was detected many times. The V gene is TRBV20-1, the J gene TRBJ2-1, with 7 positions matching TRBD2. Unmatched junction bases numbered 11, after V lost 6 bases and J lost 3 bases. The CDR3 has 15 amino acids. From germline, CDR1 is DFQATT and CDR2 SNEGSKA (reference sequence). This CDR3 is CSAGRGGRVYNEQFF. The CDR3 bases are TGCAGTGCAGGAAGGGGCGGGAGAGTCTACAATGAGCAGTTCTTC.

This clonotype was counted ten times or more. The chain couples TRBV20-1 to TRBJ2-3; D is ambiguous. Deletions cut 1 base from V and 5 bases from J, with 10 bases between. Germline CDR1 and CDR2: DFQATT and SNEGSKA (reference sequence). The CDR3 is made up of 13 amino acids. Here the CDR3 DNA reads TGCAGTGCTAGAGTCCCTAGACTAGATACGCAGTATTTT. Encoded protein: CSARVPRLDTQYF.

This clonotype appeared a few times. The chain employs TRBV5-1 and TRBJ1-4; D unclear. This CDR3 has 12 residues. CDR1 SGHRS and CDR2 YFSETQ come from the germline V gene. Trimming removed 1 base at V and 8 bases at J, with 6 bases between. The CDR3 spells CASSLSMEKLFF. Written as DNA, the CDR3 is TGCGCCAGCAGCTTGTCGATGGAAAAACTGTTTTTT.

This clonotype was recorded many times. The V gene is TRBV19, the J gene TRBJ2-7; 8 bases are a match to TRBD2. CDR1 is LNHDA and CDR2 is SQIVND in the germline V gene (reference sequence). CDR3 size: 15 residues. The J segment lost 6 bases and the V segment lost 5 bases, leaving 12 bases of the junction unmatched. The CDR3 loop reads CASSARSGKTTEQYF. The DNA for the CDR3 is TGTGCCAGTAGTGCCCGTAGCGGGAAGACCACCGAGCAGTACTTC.

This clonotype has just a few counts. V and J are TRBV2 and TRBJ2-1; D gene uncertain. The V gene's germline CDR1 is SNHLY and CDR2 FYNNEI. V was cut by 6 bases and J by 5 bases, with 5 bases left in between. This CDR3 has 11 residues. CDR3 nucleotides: TGTGCCAGCAGAGGAAACAATGAGCAGTTCTTC. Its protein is CASRGNNEQFF.

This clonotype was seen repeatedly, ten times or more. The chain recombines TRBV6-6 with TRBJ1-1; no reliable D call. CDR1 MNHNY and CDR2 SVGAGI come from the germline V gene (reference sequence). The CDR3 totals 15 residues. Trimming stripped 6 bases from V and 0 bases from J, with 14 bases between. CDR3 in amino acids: CASSPREPLNTEAFF. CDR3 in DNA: TGTGCCAGCAGCCCACGGGAGCCCTTGAACACTGAAGCTTTCTTT.

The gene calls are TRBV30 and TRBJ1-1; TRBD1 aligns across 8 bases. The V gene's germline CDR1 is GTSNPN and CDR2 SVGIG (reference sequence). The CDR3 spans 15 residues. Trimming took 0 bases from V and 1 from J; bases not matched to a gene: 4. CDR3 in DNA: TGTGCCTGGAGTGTGATGGACAGGGAGAACACTGAAGCTTTCTTT. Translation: CAWSVMDRENTEAFF.

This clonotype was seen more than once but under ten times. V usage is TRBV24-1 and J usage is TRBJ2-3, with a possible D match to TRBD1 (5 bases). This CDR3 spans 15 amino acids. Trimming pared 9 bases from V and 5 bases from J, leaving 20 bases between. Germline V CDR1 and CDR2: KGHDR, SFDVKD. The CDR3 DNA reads TGTGCCACCTCGGAGCGCGACCGGACAATAGATACGCAGTATTTT. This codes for CATSERDRTIDTQYF.

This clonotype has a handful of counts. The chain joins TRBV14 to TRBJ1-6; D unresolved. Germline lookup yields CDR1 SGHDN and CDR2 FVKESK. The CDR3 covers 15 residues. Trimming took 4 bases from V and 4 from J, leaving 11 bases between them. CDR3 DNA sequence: TGTGCCAGCAGCCCCCCGGGATCTTATAATTCACCCCTCCACTTT. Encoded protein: CASSPPGSYNSPLHF.